Each of the 20 T cell receptor beta chains below was sequenced from the same sample in a study of Tregs in tolerant kidney transplant recipients. Measured with immunoSEQ multiplex PCR; TCRdb has only the in-frame clones, and not every one. The sample records tens of thousands of clones, 91% being singletons. Recipients received nonmyeloablative bone marrow transplants from related graft donors, with transient mixed chimerism. The material sequenced was CD4+ T cells from blood (PBMCs), taken 24 months after the transplant. Receptors were obtained from a human patient who received a combined kidney and bone marrow transplant. Some T cells may be provided by the graft donor.

This clone has just one count. This rearrangement joins TRBV11-3 to TRBJ2-7, with D possibly being TRBD2 (5 bases). This CDR3 comprises 14 residues. Trimming stripped 1 base from V and 3 bases from J, with 10 bases between. Per germline, CDR1 SGHNT and CDR2 YENEEA. CDR3 amino acids: CASSLGGSGYEQYF. The CDR3 coding sequence is TGTGCCAGCAGCTTAGGAGGGAGCGGCTACGAGCAGTACTTC.

The chain uses TRBV6-6 and TRBJ2-5, with D unclear. V lost 8 bases and J 2 bases, leaving 6 bases between the germline ends. This CDR3 is built from 11 residues. The germline CDR1 and CDR2 sequences are MNHNY and SVGAGI (reference sequence). Written as DNA, the CDR3 is TGTGCCAGCGCGGCTCAAGAGACCCAGTACTTC. This codes for CASAAQETQYF.

The table lists this clone with a few counts. This sequence joins TRBV10-3 and TRBJ2-5, with 11 bases that match TRBD2. The ends lost 4 bases at V and 3 bases at J; junction bases unmatched: 1. This CDR3 contains 14 residues. The V gene's germline CDR1 is ENHRY and CDR2 SYGVKD. As DNA, the CDR3 is TGTGCCATCAGTGCGACTAGCGGGGAAGAGACCCAGTACTTC. It translates to CAISATSGEETQYF.

The genes are TRBV18 and TRBJ1-2; 8 bases fit TRBD1. Germline assignment: CDR1 KGHSH and CDR2 LQKENI. With 4 bases clipped from V and 5 bases from J, the junction kept 12 bases outside the gene matches. CDR3 length: 16 residues. The CDR3 sequence: CASSRSFPGQAYGYTF. The CDR3 coding sequence is TGTGCCAGCTCACGTTCTTTCCCGGGACAGGCATATGGCTACACCTTC.

This chain joins TRBV7-3 and TRBJ1-3; D call uncertain. Between the trimmed V and J ends, which lost 5 bases and 0 bases, there was a span of 23 bases. This CDR3 spans 19 amino acids. From germline, CDR1 is SGHTA and CDR2 FQGTGA. The CDR3 nucleotides read TGTGCCAGCAGCATGTGCGGGGATAACGAAAATCACTCTGGAAACACCATATATTTT. This encodes CASSMCGDNENHSGNTIYF.

With regard to this clone: At one of its ends the junction is not consistent with the germline gene, which may arise from a read error. Other DNA sequences from this sample encode an identical CDR3 as well. V and J are TRBV2 and TRBJ1-6, with 9 bases matching TRBD1. CDR1 and CDR2 from the germline V gene are SNHLY and FYNNEI. This CDR3 has 17 amino acids. The DNA of the CDR3 is TGTGCCAGCAGCACAAATCCGGGACAGGGCTATAATTCCCCCCTCCACTTT. Amino acids: CASSTNPGQGYNSPLHF.

The rearrangement links TRBV18 to TRBJ1-6; the D is unclear. The CDR3 contains 13 residues. Per the germline V gene, CDR1 is KGHSH and CDR2 is LQKENI. V gave up 0 bases and J gave up 5 bases, with 2 bases separating them. Written as DNA, the CDR3 is TGTGCCAGCTCACCACCTAATAATTCACCCCTCCACTTT. Protein: CASSPPNNSPLHF.

This chain joins TRBV28 and TRBJ2-2; 9 nucleotides agree with TRBD2. Trimming removed 5 bases from V and 7 bases from J; junction bases left unmatched: 5. CDR3 length: 14 residues. Germline V gives CDR1 MDHEN, CDR2 SYDVKM. CDR3 in DNA: TGTGCCAGCAGTGGGACTAGCTACGACGGGGAGCTGTTTTTT. Protein product: CASSGTSYDGELFF.

Regarding this clone: This same CDR3 is encoded by further DNA sequences in the sample. The V and J genes are TRBV19 and TRBJ1-4; a weak D match, TRBD1 (6 bases). Between the trimmed V and J ends, which lost 0 bases and 8 bases, there was a span of 13 bases. Germline V lookup: CDR1 LNHDA, CDR2 SQIVND (reference sequence). The CDR3 is 15 amino acids. The CDR3 DNA follows: TGTGCCAGTAGTATAGATTCACAGGGAAAGGAAAAACTGTTTTTT. It yields the protein CASSIDSQGKEKLFF.

This clone was detected once. This chain's CDR3 is CASRTTGGETQYF. In DNA form, the CDR3 reads TGTGCCAGCAGGACGACAGGAGGAGAGACCCAGTACTTC. The J gene is TRBJ2-5, the V gene TRBV6-1; D may be TRBD1 (6 bases). The germline gives CDR1 MNHNS, CDR2 SASEGT. V dropped 6 bases and J dropped 4 bases, with 12 bases sitting between them. The length of the CDR3 is 13 residues.

This chain uses TRBV28 with TRBJ1-5; D uncertain. Looked up from germline, CDR1 is MDHEN and CDR2 is SYDVKM. The CDR3 length is 15 residues. With 3 bases removed from V and 0 bases from J, the gap between germline ends came to 9 bases. DNA for the CDR3: TGTGCCAGCAGTTTGGGCTTTAATAGCAATCAGCCCCAGCATTTT. It codes for CASSLGFNSNQPQHF.

The chain has TRBV27 and TRBJ2-7; 12 bases fit TRBD2. J lost 2 bases, V lost 4 bases, and 6 bases had no gene match. CDR3 size: 16 residues. The germline CDR1 and CDR2 sequences are MNHEY and SMNVEV (reference sequence). The CDR3 nucleotides read TGTGCCAGCAGTTCAACTAGCGGGGGGCTGCCCTACGAGCAGTACTTC. Encoded protein: CASSSTSGGLPYEQYF.

V and J are TRBV19 and TRBJ2-4; TRBD2 agrees at 15 bases. Germline lookup yields CDR1 LNHDA and CDR2 SQIVND (reference sequence). CDR3 length equals 15 residues. V gave up 5 bases and J gave up 8 bases; unmatched junction bases: 4. CDR3 nucleotides: TGTGCCAGTAGTGGACTAGCGGGAGGGTTGGACATTCAGTACTTC. Its translation: CASSGLAGGLDIQYF. Supplemented by reference TRBV19 and TRBJ2-4, the full variable domain reads DGGITQSPKYLFRKEGQNVTLSCEQNLNHDAMYWYRQDPGQGLRLIYYSQIVNDFQKGDIAEGYSVSREKKESFPLTVTSAQKNPTAFYLCASSGLAGGLDIQYFGAGTRLSVL.

V and J are TRBV5-6 and TRBJ2-2; possibly TRBD1 for D (6 bases). Per germline, CDR1 SGHDT and CDR2 YYEEEE. CDR3 length: 16 residues. Trimming pared 6 bases from V and 5 bases from J, leaving 20 bases between. The CDR3 here is CASNSLPDRVTGELFF. The DNA of the CDR3 is TGTGCCAGCAACTCCCTCCCGGACAGAGTTACCGGGGAGCTGTTTTTT.

The CDR3 loop reads CASSDSSNYEQYF. The CDR3 coding sequence is TGTGCCAGCAGCGACAGTTCCAACTACGAGCAGTACTTC. The V and J genes are TRBV6-6 and TRBJ2-7; TRBD1 might be the D (5 bases). V lost 6 bases to trimming and J lost 3 bases, with 12 bases between them. Germline V lookup: CDR1 MNHNY, CDR2 SVGAGI (reference sequence). The CDR3 length is 13 residues.

The chain is built from TRBV15 and TRBJ2-3; TRBD1 matches at 8 bases. In germline, CDR1 is LNHNV, CDR2 YYDKDF (reference sequence). The CDR3 contains 15 residues. V was pared by 1 base and J by 4 bases, with 4 bases of the junction left unmatched. The CDR3 loop is CATSRATGVADTQYF. CDR3 nucleotides: TGTGCCACCAGCAGAGCGACAGGGGTCGCAGATACGCAGTATTTT.

This chain uses TRBV28 with TRBJ2-7; D unresolved. V was shortened by 2 bases and J by 1 base, with 12 bases between the two germline ends. The germline V gene has CDR1 MDHEN and CDR2 SYDVKM. The CDR3 extends over 15 amino acids. This CDR3 is CASSLVHGRSYEQYF. In DNA form, the CDR3 reads TGTGCCAGCAGTTTAGTTCATGGGCGATCCTACGAGCAGTACTTC.

The chain carries TRBV18 and TRBJ2-1; TRBD1 matches 8 bases. The CDR3 loop spans 16 amino acids. Germline-derived CDR1 and CDR2 are KGHSH and LQKENI. V was pared by 3 bases and J by 1 base, with 5 bases of the junction left unmatched. The CDR3 DNA reads TGTGCCAGCTCACCGACCGGGACAGGATCCTACAATGAGCAGTTCTTC. Its protein product is CASSPTGTGSYNEQFF.

This chain links TRBV9 with TRBJ2-5, with 11 bases that match TRBD2. This CDR3 is built from 16 residues. Germline V CDR1 and CDR2: SGDLS, YYNGEE. With V trimmed by 3 bases and J by 5 bases, 9 bases remained unmatched. The CDR3 reads CASSARSLAGEETQYF. In DNA, the CDR3 is TGTGCCAGCAGCGCTCGCTCACTAGCGGGGGAGGAGACCCAGTACTTC.

The CDR3 loop is CATRTSATYEQYF. The CDR3 DNA follows: TGTGCCACCCGGACATCGGCCACCTACGAGCAGTACTTC. The rearrangement links TRBV7-9 to TRBJ2-7, with a tentative D call TRBD1 (5 bases). Trimming took off 10 bases at V and 2 bases at J, with 15 bases between the two ends. Germline V gene data show CDR1 as SEHNR and CDR2 as FQNEAQ (reference sequence). The CDR3 is 13 amino acids.